The 21 T cell receptor beta chains below all came from one sample that was sequenced in a study of glioma-infiltrating T cells. Using RNA template, CDR3s of TCR alpha and beta were amplified with iRepertoire arm-PCR. TCRdb redid the calling of the multiplex PCR reads with MiXCR, one entry per CDR3 protein. This sample has about 130,000 distinct CDR3 sequences; around 23% occur once, and the top ten carry around a quarter. Specimen: glioma tissue, nonneoplastic brain tissue, or PBMCs (not recorded which). These receptors all come from a human donor with low-grade glioma or glioblastoma, undergoing nonglioma brain surgery, or in good health (not recorded which).

The chain links TRBV20-1 to TRBJ1-2; no reliable D call. V lost 0 bases and J lost 3, with 8 bases in between. The CDR3 length is 13 residues. From germline, CDR1 is DFQATT and CDR2 SNEGSKA (reference sequence). DNA of the CDR3: TGCAGTGCTAGAGATATACAGTACTATGGCTACACCTTC. Translated, it gives CSARDIQYYGYTF.

This clonotype has more than one count but fewer than ten. V is TRBV19 and J is TRBJ1-5, with D possibly matching TRBD1 (5 bases). Germline values: CDR1 LNHDA, CDR2 SQIVND (reference sequence). The length of the CDR3 is 14 residues. V dropped 3 bases and J dropped 3 bases, with 9 bases sitting between them. CDR3 protein: CASSISGTNQPQHF. In DNA form, the CDR3 reads TGTGCCAGTAGTATCTCAGGGACCAATCAGCCCCAGCATTTT. Combining the CDR3 with reference TRBV19 and TRBJ1-5 gives the whole variable domain DGGITQSPKYLFRKEGQNVTLSCEQNLNHDAMYWYRQDPGQGLRLIYYSQIVNDFQKGDIAEGYSVSREKKESFPLTVTSAQKNPTAFYLCASSISGTNQPQHFGDGTRLSIL.

Turning to this clonotype: A read error may be the cause here, since a much bigger clone is one base away. The chain links TRBV20-1 to TRBJ2-3; 7 bases line up with TRBD2. J lost 14 bases, V lost 4 bases, and 6 bases had no gene match. The CDR3 loop spans 10 amino acids. Germline-derived CDR1 and CDR2 are DFQATT and SNEGSKA (reference sequence). CDR3 loop: CSATREARYF. CDR3 nucleotide sequence: TGCAGTGCTACCCGGGAGGCGCGGTATTTT.

CDR3: CASSDTSRDRGLPLHF. CDR3 sequence (DNA): TGTGCCAGCAGTGATACAAGCCGGGACAGGGGGCTTCCCCTCCACTTT. The rearrangement links TRBV6-1 to TRBJ1-6; 12 positions agree with TRBD1. V shed 3 bases, J shed 13 bases, and the junction held 10 bases outside the gene matches. The CDR3 spans 16 residues. The germline V gene has CDR1 MNHNS and CDR2 SASEGT.

The chain recombines TRBV6-5 with TRBJ2-5; maybe TRBD1 (6 bases). Germline CDR1 MNHEY, CDR2 SVGAGI. V gave up 5 bases and J gave up 4 bases, with 17 bases separating them. The CDR3 totals 15 residues. CDR3 sequence reads: CASSPQQGITETQYF. Here the CDR3 DNA reads TGTGCCAGCAGTCCCCAACAGGGTATAACAGAGACCCAGTACTTC.

This clonotype was counted only a few times. CDR3 nucleotide sequence: TGTGCCAGCAGTCGGGTCCTGAACACTGAAGCTTTCTTT. It yields the protein CASSRVLNTEAFF. The V gene is TRBV7-9, the J gene TRBJ1-1; the D is unclear. The germline V and J ends were trimmed by 6 bases and 0 bases, with 8 bases remaining between them. This CDR3 has 13 amino acids. Germline CDR1 is SEHNR and CDR2 is FQNEAQ (reference sequence).

The J gene is TRBJ2-5, the V gene TRBV5-6; D remains unclear. Germline loops: CDR1 SGHDT, CDR2 YYEEEE. The CDR3 sequence is 12 residues long. With 1 base removed from V and 5 bases from J, the gap between germline ends came to 6 bases. CDR3 DNA: TGTGCCAGCAGCTTGTATTCGGAGACCCAGTACTTC. This gives the protein CASSLYSETQYF.

This clonotype was counted once. The junction does not match germline at one end; this may be a read error. CDR3 loop: CASIQAEGRNTEAFF. For the CDR3, the DNA is TGTGCCAGCATCCAAGCGGAGGGCCGGAACACTGAAGCTTTCTTT. The rearrangement uses TRBV14 and TRBJ1-1, with unresolved D. The V gene's germline CDR1 is SGHDN and CDR2 FVKESK. This CDR3 region has 15 residues.

The sample holds a few counts of this clonotype. The chain uses TRBV24-1 and TRBJ1-5, with D possibly being TRBD1 (5 bases). The germline V and J ends were trimmed by 9 bases and 7 bases, with 18 bases remaining between them. The germline V gene has CDR1 KGHDR and CDR2 SFDVKD. There are 14 residues in the CDR3. CDR3 protein: CATEGSQAGQPQHF. The CDR3 DNA sequence: TGTGCCACCGAGGGATCACAGGCCGGCCAGCCCCAGCATTTT.

This clonotype was detected ten times or more. V usage is TRBV7-6 and J usage is TRBJ1-5; 7 bases align to TRBD1. The CDR3 extends over 15 amino acids. Trimming took 0 bases from V and 4 from J; bases not matched to a gene: 3. Germline values: CDR1 SGHVS, CDR2 FNYEAQ. This chain's CDR3 is CASSLAGQSNQPQHF. The CDR3, as DNA: TGTGCCAGCAGCTTAGCGGGACAGTCTAATCAGCCCCAGCATTTT.

This clonotype is medium-sized (0.01 to 0.1%) in the sample. The V call is TRBV28, the J call TRBJ1-5; D call uncertain. This CDR3 contains 13 residues. The V and J ends lost 7 bases and 6 bases respectively, with 13 bases between them. In germline, CDR1 is MDHEN, CDR2 SYDVKM. CDR3 protein: CASKGGFTQPQHF. In nucleotides, the CDR3 is TGTGCCAGCAAAGGAGGGTTTACTCAGCCCCAGCATTTT.

This clonotype was detected ten times or more. This chain links TRBV7-3 with TRBJ1-1, with D unresolved. CDR3 length: 13 residues. The germline V and J ends were trimmed by 6 bases and 0 bases, with 8 bases remaining between them. Germline CDR1 and CDR2: SGHTA and FQGTGA. CDR3 protein: CASSLSLNTEAFF. The CDR3 DNA is TGTGCCAGCAGTTTATCATTGAACACTGAAGCTTTCTTT.

Only a few counts were recorded for this clonotype. The chain carries TRBV10-3 and TRBJ2-5, with D uncertain. The CDR3 sequence is 13 residues long. CDR1 is ENHRY and CDR2 is SYGVKD in the germline V gene. With 2 bases removed from V and 0 bases from J, the gap between germline ends came to 4 bases. CDR3 sequence: CAISEEYQETQYF. The DNA for the CDR3 is TGTGCCATCAGTGAGGAGTACCAAGAGACCCAGTACTTC.

The V and J genes are TRBV29-1 and TRBJ1-2; D is unresolved. The length of the CDR3 is 11 residues. The V end was cut by 5 bases, the J end by 4 bases, with 8 bases between. In germline, CDR1 is SQVTM, CDR2 ANQGSEA. CDR3 nucleotides: TGCAGCGTTCCCCGGGGCTATGGCTACACCTTC. Residues: CSVPRGYGYTF.

Concerning this clonotype: This may come from a read error, since a much larger clone is one base off. The chain joins TRBV15 to TRBJ1-1; TRBD1 matches 7 bases. V shed 5 bases and J 5 bases; nucleotides not matched to a gene: 5. The V gene's germline CDR1 is LNHNV and CDR2 YYDKDF (reference sequence). The CDR3 has 13 amino acids. CDR3 protein: CATSPRGGTEAFF. The CDR3 DNA is TGTGCCACCAGCCCCAGGGGGGGGACTGAAGCTTTCTTT.

The chain joins TRBV3-1 to TRBJ1-1, with 8 bases aligning to TRBD1. Germline assignment: CDR1 LGHDT and CDR2 YNNKEL (reference sequence). The ends lost 4 bases at V and 1 base at J; junction bases unmatched: 5. The CDR3 has 15 amino acids. The CDR3 region is CASSRQGQANTEAFF. Here the CDR3 DNA reads TGTGCCAGCAGCCGACAGGGACAGGCGAACACTGAAGCTTTCTTT. Full variable domain (missing parts from reference TRBV3-1 and TRBJ1-1): DTAVSQTPKYLVTQMGNDKSIKCEQNLGHDTMYWYKQDSKKFLKIMFSYNNKELIINETVPNRFSPKSPDKAHLNLHINSLELGDSAVYFCASSRQGQANTEAFFGQGTRLTVV.

This clonotype was seen a handful of times. V usage is TRBV7-6 and J usage is TRBJ2-2; a possible D gene is TRBD2 (5 bases). The CDR3 spans 14 residues. The germline V and J ends were trimmed by 9 bases and 4 bases, with 15 bases remaining between them. CDR1 is SGHVS, CDR2 FNYEAQ, per germline. Here the CDR3 reads CASQDRAGTGELFF. The CDR3 region has the DNA TGTGCCAGTCAGGACCGGGCGGGCACCGGGGAGCTGTTTTTT.

This clonotype was detected a few times. The chain employs TRBV14 and TRBJ1-1; no reliable D call. Trimming took 2 bases from V and 6 from J, leaving 16 bases between them. The germline CDR1 and CDR2 sequences are SGHDN and FVKESK. This CDR3 region has 15 residues. CDR3 in amino acids: CASSQRDFRMAEAFF. The CDR3 coding sequence is TGTGCCAGCAGCCAACGCGACTTTCGCATGGCTGAAGCTTTCTTT.

This clonotype was found many times. The genes are TRBV28 and TRBJ1-3; no reliable D call. V was trimmed by 8 bases and J by 3 bases, leaving 14 bases between them. CDR1 and CDR2 (germline): MDHEN, SYDVKM. The CDR3 extends over 14 amino acids. The CDR3 is CASWARGLGNTIYF. The CDR3 nucleotides read TGTGCCAGCTGGGCCCGAGGACTTGGAAACACCATATATTTT.

This clonotype was observed a handful of times. The chain has TRBV15 and TRBJ2-3; D remains unclear. V lost 1 base, J lost 3 bases, and 14 bases lay in between. Germline values: CDR1 LNHNV, CDR2 YYDKDF (reference sequence). CDR3 length: 16 residues. The CDR3 coding sequence is TGTGCCACCAGCAGAGTCTCTGGCAGTGAGACAGATACGCAGTATTTT. Translation gives CATSRVSGSETDTQYF.

Turning to this clonotype: A read error is possible here, since a much larger clone lies one base away. The chain recombines TRBV15 with TRBJ2-5, with D unresolved. Trimming pared 3 bases from V and 2 bases from J, leaving 13 bases between. The CDR3 extends over 15 amino acids. Germline V CDR1 and CDR2: LNHNV, YYDKDF (reference sequence). The CDR3 sequence is CATSREFRPQETQYF. DNA for the CDR3: TGTGCCACCAGCAGGGAGTTTAGGCCTCAAGAGACCCAGTACTTC.